Reported below is one T cell receptor beta chain. Its antigen remains unknown. This sample was taken from a study of regulatory T cells in long-lasting Graves disease. Study-wide findings and caveats: The study found lower TCR diversity in persistent Graves' patients than in newly diagnosed ones.

Specified time point: newly diagnosed GD, antithyroid drugs for less than 3 months. PBMCs provided the RNA from which the TCR library was made. Arm-PCR of CDR3 regions with iRepertoire HTBI primers generated TCR beta libraries. Authors' analysis steps: Among the samples, approximately 60 TRBV and 12 to 15 TRBJ segments were identified. One entry per CDR3 protein, called by TCRdb with MiXCR from the multiplex PCR reads. These V and J calls are TCRdb output, not the study's own analysis. The table shows around 320,000 distinct CDR3 sequences, with over 15% occurring only once. The CDR3 contains 14 residues. Germline V gene sequence: CDR1 MNHNS, CDR2 SASEGT. Deletions cut 1 base from V and 4 bases from J, with 8 bases between. The same data also contributed to another study, on T cells in Graves' hyperthyroidism and ophthalmopathy. Turning to that study: Thyroid ultrasound and orbital computed tomography, with clinical symptoms and serum thyroxine and TRAb, informed diagnoses. A 13 V-J signature model discriminated ophthalmopathy versus stable hyperthyroidism.

Source: peripheral blood mononuclear cells (PBMCs), taken at new diagnosis, from a patient treated with antithyroid drugs. The sequence derives from a middle-aged man with Graves disease. The gene calls are TRBV6-1 and TRBJ1-5, with D possibly matching TRBD1 (5 bases). CDR3 amino acids: CASSEGDVNQPQHF. DNA of the CDR3: TGTGCCAGCAGTGAAGGGGACGTTAATCAGCCCCAGCATTTT.